These 2 T cell receptor beta chains share one sample of origin, sequenced in a study of monozygotic twins with inflammatory bowel disease. TCRdb reprocessed the 5' RACE reads and keeps a single row for each CDR3 protein, giving no DNA. The sample table sets out some 170,000 distinct CDR3 sequences. The source material was blood. These receptors all stem from a human donor with ulcerative colitis or Crohn's disease, or a healthy co-twin of an affected twin (not recorded which).

The V and J genes are TRBV7-9 and TRBJ1-3; the TCRdb call, TRBD1, lacks DNA for checking. Germline-derived CDR1 and CDR2 are SEHNR and FQNEAQ (reference sequence). CDR3 length: 17 residues. CDR3: CASSFPPRGPPGNTIYF.

The chain has TRBV12-3 or TRBV12-4 and TRBJ2-7; TCRdb gives TRBD1 as the D gene, but with no DNA this cannot be confirmed. This CDR3 spans 15 amino acids. CDR3 in amino acids: CASSKGDTRAYEQYF.